This T cell receptor (beta chain) was captured in a study of beta chain features in type 1 diabetes. Study conclusions and caveats: PCR might pick shorter templates more often, in the same way for patients and controls. Patients' naive, central memory and Treg TCRB repertoires seemed closer to one another than those of healthy donors.

Germline CDR1 reads SGDLS; CDR2 reads YYNGEE. Trimming left V 4 bases short and J 2 bases short, with 7 bases between. There are 13 residues in the CDR3. A remark on this clone: Its target is unknown.

All of the isolated RNA was reverse transcribed, so expressed TCRB transcripts were sequenced. This table comes from immunoSEQ multiplex PCR, and its TCRdb copy is limited to in-frame clones, with some not included. The top ten clones hold under 0.5% of a sample with almost 350,000 clones, around 8% of them seen once. All of the sorted populations showed purity greater than 98%. This sequence joins TRBV9 and TRBJ1-3; TRBD1 is a possible D gene (5 bases). Sequenced input: central memory CD4+ T cells from blood. The receptor was isolated from a woman under 30 in good health. This chain's CDR3 is CASSLGAGNTIYF. CDR3 DNA: TGTGCCAGCAGCCTAGGGGCTGGAAACACCATATATTTT.